The 16 T cell receptor beta chains reported below all come from one sample, sequenced in a study of CD8+CD57+ T cells in acquired aplastic anemia. Genomic DNA acted as the template from which TCR beta VDJ combination and CDR3 sequence profiling were carried out. TCRdb re-analysed the reads in MiXCR, keeping a single row per CDR3 protein. The repertoire holds 150,000 to 200,000 distinct CDR3 sequences, with 48% as singletons. The sequenced patients had an expansion of CD8+CD57+ cells seen by flow cytometry. Sample: sorted CD4+, CD8+, or CD8+CD57+ T cells (not recorded which) from PBMCs. These TCRs come from a human donor with aplastic anemia.

This clonotype appeared once. The conserved phenylalanine or tryptophan normally closing the CDR3 is absent here, so this likely arose from a read error. The CDR3 sequence is CAGSLGSGGWTDTQYL. CDR3 bases: TGCGCCGGCAGCTTGGGGTCGGGAGGATGGACAGATACGCAGTATCTT. The rearrangement links TRBV5-1 to TRBJ2-3; 7 bases map to TRBD2. The CDR3 loop spans 16 amino acids. Germline CDR1 and CDR2: SGHRS and YFSETQ.

There are many counts of this clonotype. The chain couples TRBV30 to TRBJ1-6; 7 bases match TRBD1. This CDR3 is 13 amino acids long. Germline CDR1 and CDR2: GTSNPN and SVGIG (reference sequence). V was pared by 6 bases and J by 9 bases, with 8 bases of the junction left unmatched. The CDR3 DNA reads as TGTGCCTGTCATTTGACAGGGTTTTCACCCCTCCACTTT. Protein: CACHLTGFSPLHF.

This clonotype was observed at least ten times. This sequence joins TRBV18 and TRBJ1-6; possibly TRBD1 for D (5 bases). The CDR3 is 14 residues long. The germline V gene encodes CDR1 KGHSH and CDR2 LQKENI. Trimming stripped 3 bases from V and 7 bases from J, with 10 bases between. The CDR3 nucleotides are TGTGCCAGCTCACCCCGGGACGGGAATTCACCCCTCCACTTT. Protein: CASSPRDGNSPLHF. Looking up the rest from reference TRBV18 and TRBJ1-6 gives the full variable domain: NAGVMQNPRHLVRRRGQEARLRCSPMKGHSHVYWYRQLPEEGLKFMVYLQKENIIDESGMPKERFSAEFPKEGPSILRIQQVVRGDSAAYFCASSPRDGNSPLHFGNGTRLTVT.

CDR3 amino acids: CASRPGTGYYNEQFF. The DNA for the CDR3 is TGTGCCAGCAGACCCGGGACAGGCTACTACAATGAGCAGTTCTTC. The chain links TRBV12-3 or TRBV12-4 to TRBJ2-1; 8 positions agree with TRBD1. This CDR3 contains 15 residues. The J segment lost 3 bases and the V segment lost 6 bases, leaving 7 bases of the junction unmatched.

V is TRBV3-1 and J is TRBJ2-7; weak D call: TRBD1 (6 bases). This CDR3 has 14 amino acids. The ends were cut back, 4 bases at V and 6 bases at J, with 16 bases in the middle. The germline V gene has CDR1 LGHDT and CDR2 YNNKEL (reference sequence). Here the CDR3 reads CASSPLTGPGEQYF. The CDR3, as DNA: TGTGCCAGCAGCCCCTTGACAGGCCCTGGCGAGCAGTACTTC.

V gene TRBV30 combines with J gene TRBJ1-2; D unclear. Trimming took off 8 bases at V and 4 bases at J, with 11 bases between the two ends. The CDR3 totals 11 residues. Per germline, CDR1 GTSNPN and CDR2 SVGIG (reference sequence). CDR3 sequence: CAGSGFYGYTF. CDR3 bases: TGTGCCGGCTCCGGGTTCTATGGCTACACCTTC.

The chain couples TRBV2 to TRBJ1-6, with a possible D match to TRBD1 (6 bases). Germline V gene sequence: CDR1 SNHLY, CDR2 FYNNEI. V was shortened by 6 bases and J by 4 bases, with 7 bases between the two germline ends. The CDR3 is 13 residues long. This CDR3 reads CASSTGYNSPLHF. The CDR3 DNA follows: TGTGCCAGCAGCACAGGGTATAATTCACCCCTCCACTTT.

This clonotype occurred a few times. V and J are TRBV10-3 and TRBJ1-2; TRBD1 matches 7 bases. This CDR3 comprises 16 residues. The germline V gene has CDR1 ENHRY and CDR2 SYGVKD. J gave up 7 bases and V 2 bases, and 13 bases lay outside the gene matches. The CDR3 coding sequence is TGTGCCATCAGTGAGACAAAAAAGACAGGGATCTTTGGCTACACCTTC. As protein: CAISETKKTGIFGYTF.

This clonotype was counted at least ten times. This chain connects TRBV2 to TRBJ1-5; D gene ambiguous. Trimming took 2 bases from V and 4 from J, leaving 6 bases between them. Germline CDR1 is SNHLY and CDR2 is FYNNEI. The length of the CDR3 is 13 residues. This chain's CDR3 is CASSEMGNQPQHF. CDR3 DNA: TGTGCCAGCAGTGAAATGGGGAATCAGCCCCAGCATTTT.

A remark on this clonotype: A much larger clone is a single base away; this may be a read error. The rearrangement joins TRBV11-2 to TRBJ1-1, with TRBD1 as a possible D gene (5 bases). V gave up 8 bases and J gave up 5 bases, with 18 bases separating them. The CDR3 is 14 amino acids. Germline V gene lookup returns CDR1 SGHAT and CDR2 FQNNGV. In DNA form, the CDR3 reads TGTGCCAGCGGACCCGGACCCGAGGGGACTGAAGCTTTCTTT. Its translation is CASGPGPEGTEAFF.

The sample holds many counts of this clonotype. The chain recombines TRBV6-1 with TRBJ1-2; 9 positions agree with TRBD1. Trimming took 10 bases from V and 8 from J; bases not matched to a gene: 8. The CDR3 covers 12 residues. In germline, CDR1 is MNHNS, CDR2 SASEGT. CDR3 DNA: TGTGCCATTGGTGGGACAGGGCAGGGCTACACCTTC. It is translated as CAIGGTGQGYTF.

As concerns this clonotype: This may be a read error: a much more frequent sequence differs by one nucleotide. The chain combines TRBV29-1 with TRBJ1-5; D unresolved. Trimming took off 3 bases at V and 6 bases at J, with 12 bases between the two ends. This CDR3 is built from 13 residues. Germline lookup yields CDR1 SQVTM and CDR2 ANQGSEA. The CDR3 nucleotides read TGCAGCGTTGAGGCGGGCAGAAGTCAGCCCCAGCATTTT. This gives the protein CSVEAGRSQPQHF.

The chain employs TRBV27 and TRBJ1-5; D gene ambiguous. In germline, CDR1 is MNHEY, CDR2 SMNVEV (reference sequence). The CDR3 loop spans 13 amino acids. The V and J ends lost 3 bases and 6 bases respectively, with 9 bases between them. The CDR3 protein is CASSFLGSQPQHF. As DNA, the CDR3 is TGTGCCAGCAGTTTTTTGGGATCTCAGCCCCAGCATTTT.

In the case of this clonotype: Being one base from a much bigger clone, this may be a read error. The chain recombines TRBV7-8 with TRBJ1-1, with TRBD1 identical over 8 bases. Germline values: CDR1 SGHVS, CDR2 FQNEAQ. The length of the CDR3 is 17 residues. V gave up 1 base and J gave up 6 bases; unmatched junction bases: 13. Written as DNA, the CDR3 is TGTGCCAGCAGCTTAGAGATCTGGACAGGGATTAACGCTGAAGCTTTCTTT. Encoded protein: CASSLEIWTGINAEAFF.

The chain links TRBV4-2 to TRBJ2-1; D is possibly TRBD2 (6 bases). The CDR3 is 15 residues long. Germline lookup yields CDR1 LGHNA and CDR2 YNFKEQ. Trimming took off 5 bases at V and 7 bases at J, with 18 bases between the two ends. As DNA, the CDR3 is TGTGCCAGCAGCGAAGGGGCGGGATGGCGGAATGAGCAGTTCTTC. It specifies CASSEGAGWRNEQFF.

The CDR3 coding sequence is TGTGCCAGCAGTGAAGCGGAGCGGGGGGGCGTCGGGGAGCTGTTTTTT. Translated, it gives CASSEAERGGVGELFF. This chain connects TRBV2 to TRBJ2-2; 10 bases are a match to TRBD2. The CDR3 is 16 residues long. CDR1 is SNHLY, CDR2 FYNNEI, per germline. J was trimmed by 7 bases and V by 0 bases; bases with no gene match: 5.